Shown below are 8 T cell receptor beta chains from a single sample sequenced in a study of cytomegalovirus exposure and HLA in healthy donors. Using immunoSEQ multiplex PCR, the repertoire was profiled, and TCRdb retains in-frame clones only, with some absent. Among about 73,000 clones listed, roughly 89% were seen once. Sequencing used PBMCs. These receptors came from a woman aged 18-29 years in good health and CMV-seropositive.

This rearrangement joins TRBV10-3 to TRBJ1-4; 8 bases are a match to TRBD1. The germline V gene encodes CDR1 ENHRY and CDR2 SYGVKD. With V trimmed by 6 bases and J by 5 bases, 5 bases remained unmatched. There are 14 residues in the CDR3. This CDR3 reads CAISPGQANEKLFF. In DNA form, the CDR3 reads TGTGCCATCAGCCCGGGACAGGCAAATGAAAAACTGTTTTTT.

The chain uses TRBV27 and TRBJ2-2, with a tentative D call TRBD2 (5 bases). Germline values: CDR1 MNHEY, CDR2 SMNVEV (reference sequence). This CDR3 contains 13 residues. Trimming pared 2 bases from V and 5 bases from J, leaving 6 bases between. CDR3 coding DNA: TGTGCCAGCAGTTTAAGGAGGACCGGGGAGCTGTTTTTT. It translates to CASSLRRTGELFF.

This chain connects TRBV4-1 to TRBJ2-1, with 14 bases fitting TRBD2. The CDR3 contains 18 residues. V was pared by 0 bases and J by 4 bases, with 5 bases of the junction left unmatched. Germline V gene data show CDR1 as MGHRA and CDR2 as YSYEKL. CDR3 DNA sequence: TGCGCCAGCAGCCAAGAGGGACTAGCGGGAGCTTCTTACAATGAGCAGTTCTTC. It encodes CASSQEGLAGASYNEQFF.

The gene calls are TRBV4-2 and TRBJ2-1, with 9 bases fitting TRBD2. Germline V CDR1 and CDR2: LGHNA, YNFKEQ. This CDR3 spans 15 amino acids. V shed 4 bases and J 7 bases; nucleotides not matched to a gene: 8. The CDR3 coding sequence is TGTGCCAGCAGCCCGCGGGGGGGCCTTGGGAATGAGCAGTTCTTC. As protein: CASSPRGGLGNEQFF.

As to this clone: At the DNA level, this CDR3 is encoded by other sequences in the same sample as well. CDR3 nucleotides: TGTGCCAGCAGCTTCCCCTCTTCAGGCACAGATACGCAGTATTTT. This sequence encodes CASSFPSSGTDTQYF. This rearrangement joins TRBV7-9 to TRBJ2-3; D call uncertain. Between the trimmed V and J ends, which lost 3 bases and 1 base, there was a span of 11 bases. CDR1 is SEHNR and CDR2 is FQNEAQ in the germline V gene (reference sequence). This CDR3 spans 15 amino acids. The whole variable domain, remainder taken from reference TRBV7-9 and TRBJ2-3, is DTGVSQNPRHKITKRGQNVTFRCDPISEHNRLYWYRQTLGQGPEFLTYFQNEAQLEKSRLLSDRFSAERPKGSFSTLEIQRTEQGDSAMYLCASSFPSSGTDTQYFGPGTRLTVL.

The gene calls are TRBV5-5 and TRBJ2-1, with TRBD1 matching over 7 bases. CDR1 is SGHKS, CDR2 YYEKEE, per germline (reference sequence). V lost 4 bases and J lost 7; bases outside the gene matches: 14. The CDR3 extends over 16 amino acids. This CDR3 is CASSPPAGTALNEQFF. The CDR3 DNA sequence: TGTGCCAGCAGCCCGCCAGCCGGGACAGCCCTTAATGAGCAGTTCTTC.

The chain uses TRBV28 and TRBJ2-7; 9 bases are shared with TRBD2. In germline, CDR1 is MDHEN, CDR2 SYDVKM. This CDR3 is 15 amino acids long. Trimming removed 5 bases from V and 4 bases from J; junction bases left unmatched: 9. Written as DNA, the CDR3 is TGTGCCAGCAGTCCCAGGAGCGGGAGGATTTACGAGCAGTACTTC. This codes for CASSPRSGRIYEQYF.

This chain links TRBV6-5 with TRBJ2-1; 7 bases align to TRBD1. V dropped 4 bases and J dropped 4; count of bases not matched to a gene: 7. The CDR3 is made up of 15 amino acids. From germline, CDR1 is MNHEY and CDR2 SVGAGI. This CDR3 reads CASSLRDSLYNEQFF. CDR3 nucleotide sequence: TGTGCCAGCAGTTTACGGGACAGCCTTTACAATGAGCAGTTCTTC.